Following are 4 T cell receptor beta chains from one sample sequenced in a study of blood T cell repertoires in COVID-19. Only in-frame clones appear in the TCRdb table, and some are missing; sequencing was by immunoSEQ multiplex PCR. This repertoire shows under 150,000 clones, about 76% found once; its top ten account for over 7.5%. Source material: peripheral blood. Receptors originate from a woman aged 60-75 years with active or convalescent COVID-19.

This chain links TRBV6-5 with TRBJ1-5; tentatively, D is TRBD1 (5 bases). Germline V lookup: CDR1 MNHEY, CDR2 SVGAGI. The CDR3 is 14 residues long. Trimming cost V 5 bases and J 5 bases, with 13 bases left between them. CDR3 nucleotide sequence: TGTGCCAGCAGTACGGCGGGGGTCCATCAGCCCCAGCATTTT. This sequence encodes CASSTAGVHQPQHF.

With regard to this clone: Other nucleotide sequences from this sample produce the same CDR3. The chain employs TRBV12-3 or TRBV12-4 and TRBJ1-2; D is possibly TRBD1 (5 bases). V was cut by 2 bases and J by 3 bases, with 7 bases left in between. The CDR3 spans 13 residues. The CDR3 DNA sequence: TGTGCCAGCAGTTTATTGACAGACTATGGCTACACCTTC. Its translation is CASSLLTDYGYTF.

This rearrangement joins TRBV29-1 to TRBJ2-3, with a possible D match to TRBD1 (6 bases). V was shortened by 4 bases and J by 0 bases, with 17 bases between the two germline ends. This CDR3 spans 16 amino acids. CDR1 is SQVTM and CDR2 is ANQGSEA in the germline V gene. The CDR3 is CSVVQRTASSTDTQYF. DNA for the CDR3: TGCAGCGTTGTTCAGAGGACAGCGTCTAGCACAGATACGCAGTATTTT.

V usage is TRBV15 and J usage is TRBJ1-2; no firm D call. V lost 8 bases, J lost 3 bases, and 16 bases lay in between. Germline CDR1 LNHNV, CDR2 YYDKDF (reference sequence). The CDR3 is 14 residues long. The DNA for the CDR3 is TGTGCCACCCGTAATTCCAGGCTTCACTATGGCTACACCTTC. Translation: CATRNSRLHYGYTF.